Included here is one TCR beta chain sequence, with context. Each CDR3 protein is one row after TCRdb ran MiXCR on the RACE reads. The sample holds under 45,000 distinct CDR3 sequences, 10% to 13% seen once. The data were obtained in a study of human T cells and chemical hapten exposure. This sample's time point: pre-sensitization, week 0. The treatment here: therapeutic diphenylcyclopropenone sensitization with weekly scalp DPC. Extraction of total RNA was performed on unfractionated whole blood. V was cut by 6 bases and J by 1 base, with 12 bases left in between. CDR1 MNHEY and CDR2 SVGEGT come from the germline V gene. This CDR3 contains 14 residues.

The sequences come from whole blood, collected in connection with sensitization to the hapten diphenylcyclopropenone (DPC). The V gene is TRBV6-2 or TRBV6-3, the J gene TRBJ1-1; D is possibly TRBD1 (6 bases). The sequence derives from a man aged 50 to 59 with alopecia areata. Some clones in this sample may be carry-over from other donors' samples. CDR3 nucleotide sequence: TGTGCCAGCAGAGATCCAGGGGAGAACACTGAAGCTTTCTTT. This translates into CASRDPGENTEAFF.